This TCR beta chain was documented in a study of T cell responses to AZD1222 COVID-19 vaccine. Findings and limits, study-wide: Nearly half of spike-specific TCRs reportedly go after variant regions that carry no mutations. Seropositivity was recorded at baseline in only a handful of AZD1222 recipients. Dominant at 160-218 and 743-854, vaccine-associated CD4 TCRs also spanned spike.

The CDR3 length is 16 residues. Per germline, CDR1 MDHEN and CDR2 SYDVKM. With 1 base removed from V and 1 base from J, the gap between germline ends came to 13 bases. In regard to this clone: Its matching antigen is unknown.

Libraries were prepared by immunoSEQ multiplex PCR; TCRdb keeps only in-frame clonotypes and omits some of them. The data contain tens of thousands of clones, about 78% of them singletons. The receptor was derived from an adult in good health. The chain recombines TRBV28 with TRBJ1-2, with D hard to call. The material was peripheral blood, obtained on day 0 of AZD1222 vaccination. CDR3 in amino acids: CASSLYPDAINYGYTF. In DNA form, the CDR3 reads TGTGCCAGCAGTTTATATCCGGACGCGATTAACTATGGCTACACCTTC.